These 6 T cell receptor beta chains were all obtained from the same sample, sequenced in a study of Graves' ophthalmopathy and Graves' hyperthyroidism. Amplification from RNA transcripts yielded the TCR beta CDR3 regions. RT-PCR in the first round used HTBI primers; a second-round multiplex PCR followed. Each CDR3 protein gets one entry after TCRdb re-called the multiplex PCR reads with MiXCR. Of about 480,000 distinct CDR3 sequences in the sample, around an eighth were seen once. Material: blood. These receptors all stem from a woman between 25 and 40 years old with Graves' ophthalmopathy.

This clonotype was counted ten times or more. V usage is TRBV2 and J usage is TRBJ2-7; tentative D call: TRBD2 (6 bases). In germline, CDR1 is SNHLY, CDR2 FYNNEI. V was clipped by 6 bases and J by 3 bases, with 15 bases between them. The length of the CDR3 is 14 residues. The chain's CDR3 is CASRAGLSLYEQYF. The DNA for the CDR3 is TGTGCCAGCAGGGCGGGACTGTCGCTCTACGAGCAGTACTTC.

In its sample, this clonotype was seen many times. An end of the junction does not agree with germline; a read error may underlie this. The rearrangement joins TRBV6-1 to TRBJ1-2; no clear D. CDR3 length equals 15 residues. Germline CDR1 MNHNS, CDR2 SASEGT. The DNA of the CDR3 is TGTGCCAGCAGTGAACTATGGACCGGCGAAAAACCCATCCACTTC. Translation: CASSELWTGEKPIHF.

This clonotype has just a few counts. Just one base apart from a much larger clone, this may be a read error. The chain uses TRBV30 and TRBJ1-1, with D possibly TRBD1 on 5 matching bases. Germline CDR1 reads GTSNPN; CDR2 reads SVGIG (reference sequence). V lost 3 bases and J 3 bases, leaving 14 bases between the germline ends. The CDR3 spans 14 residues. The CDR3 sequence: CAWRVRQGDTEAFF. In nucleotides, the CDR3 is TGTGCCTGGAGGGTAAGGCAGGGAGACACTGAAGCTTTCTTT.

Ten or more counts support this clonotype. The rearrangement uses TRBV6-5 and TRBJ1-3; D is undetermined. CDR3 length equals 13 residues. CDR1 and CDR2 (germline): MNHEY, SVGAGI. V was cut by 8 bases and J by 0 bases, with 8 bases left in between. The CDR3: CASGPISGNTIYF. The DNA of the CDR3 is TGTGCCAGCGGGCCCATCTCTGGAAACACCATATATTTT.

Ten or more counts support this clonotype. This sequence joins TRBV6-5 and TRBJ1-1; 7 nucleotides match TRBD1. There are 17 residues in the CDR3. Germline V gene lookup returns CDR1 MNHEY and CDR2 SVGAGI. V was pared by 4 bases and J by 3 bases, with 14 bases of the junction left unmatched. The CDR3, as DNA: TGTGCCAGCAGTTTCCCCCAGGGGGGTATTAGAGACACTGAAGCTTTCTTT. It translates to CASSFPQGGIRDTEAFF.

This clonotype was seen a few times. The chain joins TRBV7-9 to TRBJ1-1; D possibly corresponds to TRBD1 (5 bases). Trimming cost V 5 bases and J 5 bases, with 15 bases left between them. The CDR3 length is 14 residues. Germline loops: CDR1 SEHNR, CDR2 FQNEAQ (reference sequence). The CDR3 spells CASSPGPPGTEAFF. The CDR3 nucleotides read TGTGCCAGCAGCCCAGGGCCTCCCGGGACTGAAGCTTTCTTT.